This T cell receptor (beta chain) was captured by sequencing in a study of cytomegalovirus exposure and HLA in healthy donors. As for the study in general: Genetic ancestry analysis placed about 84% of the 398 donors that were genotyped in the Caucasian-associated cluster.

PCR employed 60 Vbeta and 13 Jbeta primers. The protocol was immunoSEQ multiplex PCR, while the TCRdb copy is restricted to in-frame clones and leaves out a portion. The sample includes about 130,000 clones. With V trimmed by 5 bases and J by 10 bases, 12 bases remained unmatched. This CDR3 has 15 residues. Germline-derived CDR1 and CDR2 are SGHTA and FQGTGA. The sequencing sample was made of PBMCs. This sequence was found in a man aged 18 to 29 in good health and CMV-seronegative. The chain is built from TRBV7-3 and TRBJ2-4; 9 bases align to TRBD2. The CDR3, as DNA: TGTGCCAGCAGCCTAAATCCAGGGGCGGGGGGGATTCAGTACTTC. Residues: CASSLNPGAGGIQYF.